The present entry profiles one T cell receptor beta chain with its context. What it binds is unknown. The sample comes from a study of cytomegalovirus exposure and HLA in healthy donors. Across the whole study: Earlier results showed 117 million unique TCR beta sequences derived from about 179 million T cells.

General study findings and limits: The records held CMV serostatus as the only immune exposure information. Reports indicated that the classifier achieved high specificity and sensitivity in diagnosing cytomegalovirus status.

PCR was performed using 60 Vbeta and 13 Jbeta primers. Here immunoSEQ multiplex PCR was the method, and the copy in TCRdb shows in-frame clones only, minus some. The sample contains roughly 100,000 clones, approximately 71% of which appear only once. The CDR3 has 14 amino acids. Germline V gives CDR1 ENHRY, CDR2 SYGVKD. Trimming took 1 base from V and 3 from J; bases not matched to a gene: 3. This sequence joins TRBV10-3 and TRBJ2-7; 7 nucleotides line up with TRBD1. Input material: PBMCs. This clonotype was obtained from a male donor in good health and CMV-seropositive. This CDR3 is CAISEFNRGYEQYF. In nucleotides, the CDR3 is TGTGCCATCAGTGAGTTTAACAGGGGCTACGAGCAGTACTTC.